The T cell receptor (beta chain) described here comes from a study of identical twins' blood T cells (dated by TCRdb to 2012 to 2014). With regard to the full study: Roughly 50 million Illumina reads were obtained across approximately twelve libraries, comprising six alpha-chain and six beta-chain libraries. The study compared TCR alpha and beta chain repertoires of three pairs of monozygous twins using next-generation sequencing to assess genetic influence on repertoire formation.

Broader findings and caveats from the paper: Among the most abundant TCRbeta clonotypes, each donor shared more CDR3 sequences with her twin than with unrelated donors. Twin pairs were reported to be markedly more alike in V gene usage than unrelated donors were, even when looking at non-selected out-of-frame TCRbeta clonotypes. The proposed role of the TCRalpha J segment in MHC recognition during thymic selection was stated to require validation by independent studies. Environmental influences could not be excluded as an explanation for twin similarity, since twins were reared together. The number of CDR3 clonotypes shared between two donors was mainly determined by the product of the cloneset sizes of the two donors, and no clear deviation from this trend was shown by twins.

The donors were six healthy women who made up three monozygous twin pairs. Each of the three twin pairs had been raised together, and the twins in each pair were thought likely to have encountered the same infectious agents and vaccines. TCR cDNA libraries were prepared from RNA that was isolated from peripheral blood mononuclear cells. A few counts support this clonotype. This clone's antigen is unknown. Per-nucleotide qualities are absent, and no much larger clonotype sits a single base away. The method was 5' RACE. Sequencing was performed on an Illumina Genome Analyzer IIx. To prepare the RNA-based TCR cDNA libraries, a previously described protocol was followed, with several modifications. To prevent cross-contamination, sample-specific barcodes were introduced on both ends of each TCR cDNA library during cDNA synthesis and amplification. As for how the authors treated the data: Each library contained 2.2 to 3.6 million CDR3-containing reads, and somewhere between about 85,000 and nearly 500,000 clonotypes were identified for each individual. Reads with improper barcode index combinations were discarded, after which clonesets were built for each library with the MiTCR software. During the assembly of CDR3 clonotypes by MiTCR, low-quality reads were filtered or rescued and PCR and sequencing errors were corrected. Artificial out-of-frame clonotypes were mapped to in-frame sequences, with one indel allowed in the CDR3, and then removed. V and J gene usage similarity between donors was measured as Jensen-Shannon divergence divided by mean entropy. Starting from the raw public reads, TCRdb applied fastp trimming at Q25, assembled clones with MiXCR and retained in-frame beta chains. A single entry per CDR3 protein holds the most common genes and DNA from its merged rows. These V and J calls originate from TCRdb's pipeline instead of the authors' own analysis. In this sample the table shows 350,000 to 400,000 distinct CDR3 sequences, about 28% of which occur a single time. The ten largest account for about 6.1% of the sample.

Sequencing was performed on PBMCs. The receptor was isolated from a woman aged 18 to 55 in good health.

The CDR3 protein sequence reads: CASKGLDRQREAFF. The bases read TGTGCCAGCAAGGGACTAGACAGACAGAGGGAAGCTTTCTTT. This receptor chain uses TRBV6-1 and TRBJ1-1; D gene: possibly TRBD1, on 5 matching bases. CDR1 and CDR2 are read off the germline V gene as MNHNS and SASEGT. There are 14 amino acids in the CDR3, from cysteine to phenylalanine inclusive. Solely the CDR3 DNA is kept, with 42 bases framed from the first base. V drops 7 bases and J drops 8 bases, leaving 20 bases in between.